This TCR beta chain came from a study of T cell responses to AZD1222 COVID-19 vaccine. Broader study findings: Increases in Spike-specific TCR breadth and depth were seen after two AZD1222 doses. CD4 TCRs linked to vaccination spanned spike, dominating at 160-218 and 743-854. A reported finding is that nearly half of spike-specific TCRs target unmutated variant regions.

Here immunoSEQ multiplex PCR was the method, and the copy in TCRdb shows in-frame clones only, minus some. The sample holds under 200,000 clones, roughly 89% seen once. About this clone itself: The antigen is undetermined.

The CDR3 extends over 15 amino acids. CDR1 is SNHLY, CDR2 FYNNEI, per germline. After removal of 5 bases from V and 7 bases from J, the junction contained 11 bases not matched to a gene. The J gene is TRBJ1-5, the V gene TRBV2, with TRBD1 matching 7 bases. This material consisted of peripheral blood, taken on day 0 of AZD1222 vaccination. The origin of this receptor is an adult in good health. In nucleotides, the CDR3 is TGTGCCAGCAGTAAGGAGACAGGGATTAGGCAGCCCCAGCATTTT. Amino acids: CASSKETGIRQPQHF.